A selection of T cell receptor beta chains follows, all from one sample in a study of T-cell reconstitution after alpha-beta-depleted transplantation in children. One entry per CDR3 protein, called by TCRdb with MiXCR from the PCR reads. The table lists about a million distinct CDR3 sequences, around 30% of them singletons. Sequenced here: PBMCs, mostly from graft donor cells, sampled 360 days after TCRalphabeta/CD19-depleted stem cell transplant. All receptors come from a boy under three years old who had a stem cell transplant for SCID, so the T cells may come from the graft donor. Each CDR3 is given with its conserved first and last residue. D genes are given only for firm matches. Where a row states a size, it is once, few, many or the class of an expanded clone; other rows omit it.

v_gene	d_gene	abundance	j_gene	CDR3aa	CDR3nt
TRBV11-2	NA	NA	TRBJ1-6	CASSPQQGSGTLHF	TGTGCCAGCAGCCCTCAACAGGGATCGGGTACCCTCCACTTT
TRBV19	TRBD1	NA	TRBJ1-1	CASTLGQGVGTEAFF	TGTGCCAGTACCTTGGGACAGGGTGTTGGGACTGAAGCTTTCTTT
TRBV2	NA	few	TRBJ1-2	CASSERVLPGYTF	TGTGCCAGCAGTGAAAGGGTACTTCCTGGCTACACCTTC
TRBV7-9	NA	NA	TRBJ2-2	CASSLAGKAFTGELFF	TGTGCCAGCAGCTTAGCGGGGAAAGCCTTCACCGGGGAGCTGTTTTTT
TRBV28	NA	few	TRBJ2-1	CASSSQGRWHEQFF	TGTGCCAGCAGTTCCCAGGGAAGGTGGCATGAGCAGTTCTTC
TRBV5-6	NA	few	TRBJ2-1	CASSLVQTWNEQFF	TGTGCCAGCAGCTTGGTTCAGACCTGGAATGAGCAGTTCTTC
TRBV12-3/TRBV12-4	TRBD1	NA	TRBJ2-2	CASSFAVGPGQGTNTGELFF	TGTGCCAGCAGTTTTGCGGTGGGACCAGGACAGGGGACGAACACCGGGGAGCTGTTTTTT
TRBV12-3/TRBV12-4	TRBD2	NA	TRBJ2-7	CASSFSGTSWDEQYF	TGTGCCAGCAGTTTTAGCGGGACGTCGTGGGACGAGCAGTACTTC
TRBV18	NA	few	TRBJ2-7	CASSPYQGDEQYF	TGTGCCAGCTCACCCTACCAGGGAGACGAGCAGTACTTC
TRBV19	NA	NA	TRBJ2-1	CASRSAGLNNEQFF	TGTGCCAGTAGGTCGGCAGGATTAAACAATGAGCAGTTCTTC
TRBV25-1	NA	NA	TRBJ2-4	CASSRRRRQKNIQYF	TGTGCCAGCAGTCGTCGGCGACGTCAGAAAAACATTCAGTACTTC
TRBV5-1	NA	many	TRBJ2-3	CASSSSGADTQYF	TGCGCCAGCAGCTCGTCCGGGGCAGATACGCAGTATTTT
TRBV5-1	NA	NA	TRBJ1-1	CASRMTTNTEAFF	TGCGCCAGCAGAATGACTACCAACACTGAAGCTTTCTTT
TRBV2	NA	few	TRBJ2-2	CASSEEGKETGELFF	TGTGCCAGCAGTGAAGAGGGAAAGGAAACCGGGGAGCTGTTTTTT
TRBV7-9	NA	NA	TRBJ2-7	CASSLNVYEQYF	TGTGCCAGCAGCTTAAATGTCTACGAGCAGTACTTC
TRBV5-1	NA	many	TRBJ2-1	CASSLGETVYFYNEQFF	TGCGCCAGCAGCCTTGGGGAGACAGTTTATTTCTACAATGAGCAGTTCTTC
TRBV27	TRBD2	NA	TRBJ2-7	CASSLSGLAVGTYEQYF	TGTGCCAGCAGTTTATCGGGACTAGCGGTTGGCACCTACGAGCAGTACTTC
TRBV11-1	TRBD2	once	TRBJ2-7	CASSPSATRAGRSYEQYF	TGTGCCAGCAGCCCTTCCGCGACCCGGGCCGGGAGGTCTTACGAGCAGTACTTC
TRBV6-5	TRBD2	NA	TRBJ2-3	CASSYARGETSGDKYF	TGTGCCAGCAGTTACGCCAGGGGCGAGACTAGCGGGGATAAGTATTTT
TRBV12-3/TRBV12-4	NA	few	TRBJ2-7	CASSLHAGTAYEQYF	TGTGCCAGCAGTTTACACGCGGGGACCGCCTACGAGCAGTACTTC
TRBV4-3	NA	NA	TRBJ1-1	CASSQDREGTDTEAFF	TGCGCCAGCAGCCAAGACCGGGAGGGAACGGACACTGAAGCTTTCTTT
TRBV18	NA	NA	TRBJ2-3	CASSPLLTATTDTQYF	TGTGCCAGCTCACCACTTCTCACCGCCACCACAGATACGCAGTATTTT
TRBV4-1	NA	few	TRBJ2-1	CASSQDGANNEQFF	TGCGCCAGCAGCCAAGACGGGGCCAACAATGAGCAGTTCTTC
TRBV6-1	TRBD1	NA	TRBJ2-7	CASGGQGITSYEQYF	TGTGCCAGCGGAGGACAGGGAATCACCTCCTACGAGCAGTACTTC
TRBV19	NA	few	TRBJ2-7	CASSRQGHEQYF	TGTGCCAGTAGTCGGCAGGGCCACGAGCAGTACTTC
TRBV5-1	NA	many	TRBJ2-1	CASSLDLWGGRQFF	TGCGCCAGCAGCTTGGACCTTTGGGGGGGCCGACAGTTCTTC
TRBV12-3/TRBV12-4	NA	few	TRBJ1-1	CASTRVGPPPLMNTEAFF	TGTGCCAGCACGAGGGTGGGTCCACCGCCTCTTATGAACACTGAAGCTTTCTTT
TRBV10-3	TRBD1	NA	TRBJ1-1	CAISRTDREGTEAFF	TGTGCCATCAGCCGAACCGACAGGGAGGGCACTGAAGCTTTCTTT
TRBV18	TRBD1	NA	TRBJ2-7	CASSRPGQGYEQYF	TGTGCCAGCTCACGTCCGGGACAGGGCTACGAGCAGTACTTC
TRBV4-1	TRBD2	NA	TRBJ2-1	CASSQDRSLPASGGSGANNEQFF	TGCGCCAGCAGCCAAGATCGGTCCCTCCCTGCTAGCGGGGGCTCAGGGGCTAACAATGAGCAGTTCTTC
TRBV2	NA	few	TRBJ2-2	CASRGRRGDTGELFF	TGTGCCAGCAGGGGGAGGCGGGGTGACACCGGGGAGCTGTTTTTT
TRBV7-9	NA	few	TRBJ1-2	CASSLLGGSYGYTF	TGTGCCAGCAGCTTATTGGGAGGCAGCTATGGCTACACCTTC
TRBV19	NA	few	TRBJ1-5	CASSLLRGGNQPQHF	TGTGCCAGTAGTCTCCTGAGAGGTGGCAATCAGCCCCAGCATTTT
TRBV28	NA	NA	TRBJ1-1	CASSPWRGRNTEAFF	TGTGCCAGCAGCCCCTGGCGGGGCAGGAACACTGAAGCTTTCTTT
TRBV5-1	TRBD1	few	TRBJ1-1	CASSGRRDRVGSTEAFF	TGCGCCAGCAGCGGCAGGCGGGACAGGGTGGGAAGCACTGAAGCTTTCTTT
TRBV12-3/TRBV12-4	NA	NA	TRBJ1-6	CASRGPGRNNSPLHF	TGTGCCAGCAGGGGACCCGGACGGAATAATTCACCCCTCCACTTT
TRBV2	NA	NA	TRBJ1-5	CASSHRRAEESSNQPQHF	TGTGCCAGCAGCCACAGGCGGGCCGAGGAGTCTAGCAATCAGCCCCAGCATTTT
TRBV12-3/TRBV12-4	NA	NA	TRBJ2-1	CASSSHGWGSTYNEQFF	TGTGCCAGCAGTTCTCATGGGTGGGGATCGACATACAATGAGCAGTTCTTC
TRBV12-3/TRBV12-4	NA	few	TRBJ1-2	CASRDGDYGYTF	TGTGCCAGCAGGGACGGGGACTATGGCTACACCTTC
TRBV12-3/TRBV12-4	NA	NA	TRBJ1-1	CASSFRSPNTEAFF	TGTGCCAGCAGTTTTCGGAGTCCGAACACTGAAGCTTTCTTT
TRBV7-2	TRBD1	NA	TRBJ1-5	CASSLETGMTQPQHF	TGTGCCAGCAGCTTAGAGACAGGGATGACCCAGCCCCAGCATTTT